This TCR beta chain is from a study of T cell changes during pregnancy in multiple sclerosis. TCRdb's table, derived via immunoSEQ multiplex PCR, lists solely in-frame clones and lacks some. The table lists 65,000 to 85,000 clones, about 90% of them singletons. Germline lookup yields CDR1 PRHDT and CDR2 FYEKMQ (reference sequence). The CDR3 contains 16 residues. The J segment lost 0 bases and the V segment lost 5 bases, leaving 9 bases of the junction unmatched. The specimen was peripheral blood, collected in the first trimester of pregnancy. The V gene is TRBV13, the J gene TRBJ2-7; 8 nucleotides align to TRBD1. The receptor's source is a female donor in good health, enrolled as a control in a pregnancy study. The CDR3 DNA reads TGTGCCAGCAGCCCCCGGGGACAGGTCTCCTCCTACGAGCAGTACTTC. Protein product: CASSPRGQVSSYEQYF.